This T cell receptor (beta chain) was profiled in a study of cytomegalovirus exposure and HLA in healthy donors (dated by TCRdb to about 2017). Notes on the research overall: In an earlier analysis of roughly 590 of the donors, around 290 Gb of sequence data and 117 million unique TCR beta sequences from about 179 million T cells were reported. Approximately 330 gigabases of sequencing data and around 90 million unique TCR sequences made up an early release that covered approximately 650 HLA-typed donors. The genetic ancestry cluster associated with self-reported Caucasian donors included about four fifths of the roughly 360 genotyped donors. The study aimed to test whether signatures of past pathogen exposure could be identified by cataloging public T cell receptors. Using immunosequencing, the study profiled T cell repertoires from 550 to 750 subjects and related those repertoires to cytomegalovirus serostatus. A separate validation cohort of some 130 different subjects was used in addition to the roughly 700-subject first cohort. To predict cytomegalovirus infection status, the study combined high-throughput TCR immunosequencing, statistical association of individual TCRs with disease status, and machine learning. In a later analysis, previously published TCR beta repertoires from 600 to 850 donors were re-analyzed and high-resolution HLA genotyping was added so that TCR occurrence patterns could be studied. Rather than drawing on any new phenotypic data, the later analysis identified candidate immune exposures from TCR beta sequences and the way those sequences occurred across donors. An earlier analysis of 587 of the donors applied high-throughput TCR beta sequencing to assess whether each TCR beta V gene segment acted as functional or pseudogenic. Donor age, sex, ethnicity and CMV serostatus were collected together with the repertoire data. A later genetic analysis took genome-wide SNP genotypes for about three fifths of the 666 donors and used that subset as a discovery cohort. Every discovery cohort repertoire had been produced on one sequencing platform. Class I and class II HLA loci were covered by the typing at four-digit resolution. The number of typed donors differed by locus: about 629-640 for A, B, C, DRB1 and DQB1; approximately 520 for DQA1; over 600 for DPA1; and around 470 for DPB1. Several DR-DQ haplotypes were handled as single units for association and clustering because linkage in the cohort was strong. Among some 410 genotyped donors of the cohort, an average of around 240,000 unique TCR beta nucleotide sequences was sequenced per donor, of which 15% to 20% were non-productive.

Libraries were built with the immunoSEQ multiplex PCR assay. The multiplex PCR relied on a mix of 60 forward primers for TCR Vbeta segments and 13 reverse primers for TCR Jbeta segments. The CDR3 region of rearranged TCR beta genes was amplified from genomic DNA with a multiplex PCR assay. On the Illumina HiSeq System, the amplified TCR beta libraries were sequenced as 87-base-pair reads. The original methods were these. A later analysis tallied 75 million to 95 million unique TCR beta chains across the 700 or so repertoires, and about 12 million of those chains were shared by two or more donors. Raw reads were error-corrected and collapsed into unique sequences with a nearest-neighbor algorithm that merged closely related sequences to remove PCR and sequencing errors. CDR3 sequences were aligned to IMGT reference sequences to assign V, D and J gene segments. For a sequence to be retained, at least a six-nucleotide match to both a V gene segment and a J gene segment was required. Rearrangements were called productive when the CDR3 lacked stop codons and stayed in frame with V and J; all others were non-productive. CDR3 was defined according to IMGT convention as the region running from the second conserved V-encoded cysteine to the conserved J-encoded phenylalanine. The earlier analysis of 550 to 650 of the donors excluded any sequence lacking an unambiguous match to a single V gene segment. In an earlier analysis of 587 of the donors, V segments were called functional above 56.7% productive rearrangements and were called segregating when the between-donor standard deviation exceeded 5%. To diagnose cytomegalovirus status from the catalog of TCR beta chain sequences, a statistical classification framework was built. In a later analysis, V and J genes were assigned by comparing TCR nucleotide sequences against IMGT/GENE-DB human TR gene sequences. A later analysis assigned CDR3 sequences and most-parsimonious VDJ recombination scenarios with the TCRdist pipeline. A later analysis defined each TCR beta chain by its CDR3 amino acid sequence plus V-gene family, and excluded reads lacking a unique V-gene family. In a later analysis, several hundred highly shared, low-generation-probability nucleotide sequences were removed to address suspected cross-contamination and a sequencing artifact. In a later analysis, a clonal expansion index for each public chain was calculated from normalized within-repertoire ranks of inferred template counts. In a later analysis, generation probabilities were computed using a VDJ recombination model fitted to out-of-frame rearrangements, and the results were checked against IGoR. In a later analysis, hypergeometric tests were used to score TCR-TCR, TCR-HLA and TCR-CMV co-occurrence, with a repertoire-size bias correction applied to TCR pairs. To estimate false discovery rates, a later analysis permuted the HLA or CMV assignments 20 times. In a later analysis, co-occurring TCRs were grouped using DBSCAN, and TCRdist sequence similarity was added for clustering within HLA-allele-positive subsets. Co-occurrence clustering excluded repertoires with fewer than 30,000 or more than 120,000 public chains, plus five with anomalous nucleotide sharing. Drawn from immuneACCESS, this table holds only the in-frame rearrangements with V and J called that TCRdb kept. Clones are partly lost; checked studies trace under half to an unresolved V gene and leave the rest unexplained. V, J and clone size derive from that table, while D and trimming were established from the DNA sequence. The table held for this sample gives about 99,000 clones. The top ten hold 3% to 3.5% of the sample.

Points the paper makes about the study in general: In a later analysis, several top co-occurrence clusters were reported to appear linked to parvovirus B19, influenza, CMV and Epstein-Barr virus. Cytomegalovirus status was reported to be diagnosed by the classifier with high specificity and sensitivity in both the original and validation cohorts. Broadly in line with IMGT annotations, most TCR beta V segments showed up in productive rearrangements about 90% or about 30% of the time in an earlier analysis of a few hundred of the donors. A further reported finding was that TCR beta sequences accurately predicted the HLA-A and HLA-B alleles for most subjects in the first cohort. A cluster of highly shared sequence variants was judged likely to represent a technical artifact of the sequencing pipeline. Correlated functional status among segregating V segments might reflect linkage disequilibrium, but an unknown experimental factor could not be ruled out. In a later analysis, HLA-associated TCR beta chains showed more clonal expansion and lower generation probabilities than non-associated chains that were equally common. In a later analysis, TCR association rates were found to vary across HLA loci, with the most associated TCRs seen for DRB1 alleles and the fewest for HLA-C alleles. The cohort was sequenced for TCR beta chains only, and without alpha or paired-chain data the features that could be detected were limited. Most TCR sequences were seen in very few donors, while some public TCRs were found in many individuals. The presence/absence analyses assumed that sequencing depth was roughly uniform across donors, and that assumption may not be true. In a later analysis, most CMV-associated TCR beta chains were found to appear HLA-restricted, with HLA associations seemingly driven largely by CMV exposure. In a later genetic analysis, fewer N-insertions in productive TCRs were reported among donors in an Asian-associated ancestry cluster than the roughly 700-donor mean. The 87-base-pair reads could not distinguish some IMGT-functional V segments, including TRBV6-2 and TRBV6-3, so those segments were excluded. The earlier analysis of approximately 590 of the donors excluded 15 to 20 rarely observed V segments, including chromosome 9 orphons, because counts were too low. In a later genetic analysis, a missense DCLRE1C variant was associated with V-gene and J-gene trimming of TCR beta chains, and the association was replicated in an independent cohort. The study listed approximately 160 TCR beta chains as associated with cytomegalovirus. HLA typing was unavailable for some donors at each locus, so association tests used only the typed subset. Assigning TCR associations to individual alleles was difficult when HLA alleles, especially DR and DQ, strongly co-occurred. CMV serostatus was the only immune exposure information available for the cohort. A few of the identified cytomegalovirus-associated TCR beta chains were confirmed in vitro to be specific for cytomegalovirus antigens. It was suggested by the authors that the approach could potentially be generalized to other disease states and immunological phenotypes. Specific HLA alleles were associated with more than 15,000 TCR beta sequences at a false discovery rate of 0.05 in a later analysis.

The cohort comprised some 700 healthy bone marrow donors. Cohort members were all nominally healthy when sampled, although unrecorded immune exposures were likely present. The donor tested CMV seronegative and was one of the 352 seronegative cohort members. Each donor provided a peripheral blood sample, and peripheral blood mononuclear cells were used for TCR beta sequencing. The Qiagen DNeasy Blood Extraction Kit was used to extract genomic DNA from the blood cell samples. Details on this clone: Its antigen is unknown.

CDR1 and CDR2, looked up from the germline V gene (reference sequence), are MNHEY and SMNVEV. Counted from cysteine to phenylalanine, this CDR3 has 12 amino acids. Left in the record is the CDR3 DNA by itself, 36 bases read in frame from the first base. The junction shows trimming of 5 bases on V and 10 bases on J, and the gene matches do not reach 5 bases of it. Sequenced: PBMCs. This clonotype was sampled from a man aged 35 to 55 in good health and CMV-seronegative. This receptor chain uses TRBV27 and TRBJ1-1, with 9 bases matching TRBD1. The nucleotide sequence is TGTGCCAGCAGTCCGACAGGGGGGATAGCTTTCTTT. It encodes CASSPTGGIAFF.